One and the same sample provided the 9 T cell receptor beta chains below, sequenced in a study of breast tumors, draining lymph nodes, adjacent tissues. TCRdb re-derived calls from the multiplex PCR reads in MiXCR, one entry per CDR3 protein. The repertoire holds 20,000 to 25,000 distinct CDR3 sequences, with roughly three fifths as singletons. Source material: tumor-adjacent breast tissue. All receptors come from a female donor with breast cancer. Some clones in this sample may be carry-over from other donors' samples.

This clonotype counts as medium-sized (0.01 to 0.1%). V usage is TRBV29-1 and J usage is TRBJ2-1; TRBD2 matches at 8 bases. The V segment lost 5 bases and the J segment 7 bases; nucleotides outside the gene matches: 4. The CDR3 is 12 amino acids. Per the germline V gene, CDR1 is SQVTM and CDR2 is ANQGSEA. CDR3 sequence (DNA): TGCAGCGTTACCGGGACTAGAAATGAGCAGTTCTTC. Protein sequence: CSVTGTRNEQFF.

This clonotype was picked up a small number of times. The rearrangement links TRBV20-1 to TRBJ2-7; D is unclear. The CDR3 extends over 14 amino acids. V gave up 4 bases and J gave up 4 bases, with 17 bases separating them. Germline CDR1 DFQATT, CDR2 SNEGSKA (reference sequence). The CDR3 nucleotides read TGCAGTGCTACGACCCCTAGGAACGGGTACGAGCAGTACTTC. Translated, it gives CSATTPRNGYEQYF.

This clonotype was observed at least ten times. V and J are TRBV2 and TRBJ1-6; TRBD1 aligns across 7 bases. The CDR3 contains 14 residues. V lost 4 bases and J lost 5; bases outside the gene matches: 2. Germline CDR1 SNHLY, CDR2 FYNNEI. The CDR3 protein is CASSATGNNSPLHF. The CDR3 bases are TGTGCCAGCAGTGCGACAGGGAATAATTCACCCCTCCACTTT.

This clonotype rates as medium-sized (0.01 to 0.1%). The chain is built from TRBV20-1 and TRBJ1-2, with D tentatively TRBD1 (6 bases). The V end was cut by 3 bases, the J end by 7 bases, with 9 bases between. Germline CDR1 is DFQATT and CDR2 is SNEGSKA (reference sequence). CDR3 length: 11 amino acids. The CDR3 loop reads CSASTGFGYTF. CDR3 coding DNA: TGCAGTGCTAGCACAGGGTTTGGCTACACCTTC.

J is TRBJ2-1 and V is TRBV7-9, with D perhaps matching TRBD1 or TRBD2 (7 bases each). Per germline, CDR1 SEHNR and CDR2 FQNEAQ (reference sequence). The CDR3 runs to 13 residues. V lost 3 bases and J lost 9, with 12 bases in between. The CDR3 here is CASSFPGGGEQFF. CDR3 bases: TGTGCCAGCAGCTTTCCAGGGGGGGGTGAGCAGTTCTTC.

About this clonotype itself: A junction boundary mismatches the germline segment, possibly from a read error. The rearrangement links TRBV7-9 to TRBJ1-6; no definite D call. CDR3 length: 18 residues. Germline values: CDR1 SEHNR, CDR2 FQNEAQ (reference sequence). The CDR3 nucleotides read TGTGCCAGCAGCTTTCAAAACTGGGCAGGCCCTGGGAATTCATCCCTCCACTTT. Residues: CASSFQNWAGPGNSSLHF.

This clonotype was counted ten times or more. The V and J genes are TRBV11-1 and TRBJ2-7; the match to TRBD2 covers 9 bases. The CDR3 consists of 15 residues. Per germline, CDR1 SGHAT and CDR2 FQDESV (reference sequence). The trim removed 5 bases at V and 6 bases at J, leaving 11 bases unmatched. In DNA form, the CDR3 reads TGTGCCAGCAGCACGTCTAGCGGGACGGCCCCCGAGCAGTACTTC. This translates into CASSTSSGTAPEQYF. Combining the CDR3 with reference TRBV11-1 and TRBJ2-7 gives the whole variable domain EAEVAQSPRYKITEKSQAVAFWCDPISGHATLYWYRQILGQGPELLVQFQDESVVDDSQLPKDRFSAERLKGVDSTLKIQPAELGDSAMYLCASSTSSGTAPEQYFGPGTRLTVT.

The rearrangement joins TRBV20-1 to TRBJ1-5; the D is unclear. Germline V lookup: CDR1 DFQATT, CDR2 SNEGSKA (reference sequence). V shed 1 base and J shed 0 bases, with 7 bases lying between them. The CDR3 has 14 residues. CDR3 nucleotide sequence: TGCAGTGCTAGAGTAGGCACTAGCAATCAGCCCCAGCATTTT. Translation: CSARVGTSNQPQHF.

This clonotype was seen many times. The genes are TRBV7-9 and TRBJ1-6, with no clear D. CDR1 SEHNR and CDR2 FQNEAQ come from the germline V gene (reference sequence). The length of the CDR3 is 16 residues. The V and J ends lost 3 bases and 9 bases respectively, with 18 bases between them. DNA of the CDR3: TGTGCCAGCAGCTTTGGTCCAGACACCCGAATTTCACCCCTCCACTTT. This codes for CASSFGPDTRISPLHF. Filled out from reference TRBV7-9 and TRBJ1-6, the complete variable domain reads DTGVSQNPRHKITKRGQNVTFRCDPISEHNRLYWYRQTLGQGPEFLTYFQNEAQLEKSRLLSDRFSAERPKGSFSTLEIQRTEQGDSAMYLCASSFGPDTRISPLHFGNGTRLTVT.